These T cell receptor beta chains were read from a single sample in a study of OX40 agonist ivuxolimab in advanced cancers. Data came from immunoSEQ multiplex PCR; TCRdb stores just in-frame clones and leaves some out. The repertoire has 95,000 to 150,000 clones, roughly 93% of them found once; the top ten carry approximately 0.15%. The input for sequencing was CD4+ or CD8+ T cells sorted from blood, taken in a trial of the OX40 agonist ivuxolimab. These TCRs come from an adult with an advanced solid tumor such as melanoma, head and neck, liver or kidney cancer. Both conserved end residues are part of each CDR3. A D gene is named only where the DNA matches it firmly. Clone size is not always given. Where it is, it says once, few, many or a class for expanded clones.

size: -
J: TRBJ2-1
D: TRBD2
V: TRBV5-6
DNA: TGTGCCAGCAGCCGTCCAAGCGGGAATTACAATGAGCAGTTCTTC
CDR3: CASSRPSGNYNEQFF

size: -
J: TRBJ2-7
D: -
V: TRBV5-4
DNA: TGTGCCAGCAGCCTACCGGGCCCCTCCTACGAGCAGTACTTC
CDR3: CASSLPGPSYEQYF

size: -
J: TRBJ1-5
D: -
V: TRBV7-2
DNA: TGTGCCAGCAGCTTAGGGACGCTTAGCAATCAGCCCCAGCATTTT
CDR3: CASSLGTLSNQPQHF

size: -
J: TRBJ2-7
D: TRBD1
V: TRBV7-2
DNA: TGTGCCAGCAGCCTCCGGACAGGGGTCTACGAGCAGTACTTC
CDR3: CASSLRTGVYEQYF

size: -
J: TRBJ2-5
D: TRBD2
V: TRBV11-2
DNA: TGTGCCAGCAGCTTAGATCGGGGGGTCAGGGAGACCCAGTACTTC
CDR3: CASSLDRGVRETQYF

size: -
J: TRBJ2-1
D: TRBD2
V: TRBV6-5
DNA: TGTGCCAGCAGTTACCCGGGACTAGCGGGAGGCGTGCAGTTCTTC
CDR3: CASSYPGLAGGVQFF

size: -
J: TRBJ2-6
D: -
V: TRBV19
DNA: TGTGCCAGTAGTATAGAACGAGCAGGGATCTCTGGGGCCAACGTCCTGACTTTC
CDR3: CASSIERAGISGANVLTF

size: -
J: TRBJ2-1
D: -
V: TRBV18
DNA: TGTGCCAGCTCTAAAGACGGGCAGGGAACCTACAATGAGCAGTTCTTC
CDR3: CASSKDGQGTYNEQFF

size: once
J: TRBJ1-2
D: -
V: TRBV4-2
DNA: TGTGCCAGCAGCCAAGATGCCGGAAATGGCTACACCTTC
CDR3: CASSQDAGNGYTF

size: -
J: TRBJ1-1
D: TRBD1
V: TRBV28
DNA: TGTGCCAGCAGTTTATGGAAATGGGCAGGGGGCGCCCACACTGAAGCTTTCTTT
CDR3: CASSLWKWAGGAHTEAFF

size: -
J: TRBJ2-7
D: TRBD1
V: TRBV28
DNA: TGTGCCAGCACTAGGACAGGGCCCTACGAGCAGTACTTC
CDR3: CASTRTGPYEQYF

size: -
J: TRBJ2-1
D: TRBD2
V: TRBV28
DNA: TGTGCCAGCAGGCCCCGGGGGGGGCCTGTGGATGAGCAGTTCTTC
CDR3: CASRPRGGPVDEQFF

size: -
J: TRBJ2-1
D: -
V: TRBV6-1
DNA: TGTGCCAGCAATATGGACCGGCTCAATGAGCAGTTCTTC
CDR3: CASNMDRLNEQFF

size: -
J: TRBJ2-5
D: -
V: TRBV6-6
DNA: TGTGCCAGCAGCGTGCAGGGGGGGACCCAGTACTTC
CDR3: CASSVQGGTQYF

size: -
J: TRBJ2-1
D: -
V: TRBV9
DNA: TGTGCCAGCAGCGCCCATGCAGGAGGCGGGAATGAGCAGTTCTTC
CDR3: CASSAHAGGGNEQFF

size: -
J: TRBJ1-2
D: TRBD1
V: TRBV18
DNA: TGTGCCAGCTCACCTCTTACAGGGGGCGGCTATGGCTACACCTTC
CDR3: CASSPLTGGGYGYTF

size: -
J: TRBJ1-4
D: -
V: TRBV29-1
DNA: TGCGCCGCCCTCGCGGGGGTCTCTGAAAAACTGTTTTTT
CDR3: CAALAGVSEKLFF

size: -
J: TRBJ2-7
D: TRBD1
V: TRBV19
DNA: TGTGCCAGTAGTTGGGACAGGAACTCCTACGAGCAGTACTTC
CDR3: CASSWDRNSYEQYF

size: -
J: TRBJ2-2
D: TRBD1
V: TRBV19
DNA: TGTGCCAGTAGTATCCCAGGACAGGGGCACACCGGGGAGCTGTTTTTT
CDR3: CASSIPGQGHTGELFF

size: -
J: TRBJ1-3
D: TRBD1
V: TRBV7-6
DNA: TGTGCCAGCAGCTTAGCGCCGGGACAGGGTTATTCTGGAAACACCATATATTTT
CDR3: CASSLAPGQGYSGNTIYF

size: few
J: TRBJ1-5
D: -
V: TRBV30
DNA: TGTGCCTGGAGTTTGGGCCGGACGAATAGAGGGGGTGGCAATCAGCCCCAGCATTTT
CDR3: CAWSLGRTNRGGGNQPQHF

size: once
J: TRBJ1-3
D: -
V: TRBV27
DNA: TGTGCCAGCAGTCCCGCAGGTACCCTCAGCTCTGGAAACACCATATATTTT
CDR3: CASSPAGTLSSGNTIYF

size: once
J: TRBJ1-4
D: -
V: TRBV7-3
DNA: TGTGCCAGCAGCTTAAAAAACGTGGGCGGGGTTAGTAATGAAAAACTGTTTTTT
CDR3: CASSLKNVGGVSNEKLFF